This TCR beta chain was captured by sequencing in a study of cytomegalovirus exposure and HLA in healthy donors. The PCR was carried out with 60 Vbeta primers and 13 Jbeta primers. Produced via immunoSEQ multiplex PCR; TCRdb's table is partial and in-frame only. In total, the table holds approximately 34,000 clones. This TCR was sampled from a woman in her thirties or forties in good health and CMV-seropositive. Sequencing was done on a sample of PBMCs.

The chain's CDR3 is CASSLSQTYEQYF. The CDR3 nucleotides are TGTGCCAGCAGCTTATCACAGACCTACGAGCAGTACTTC. This chain uses TRBV5-6 with TRBJ2-7; D not resolved. Germline V CDR1 and CDR2: SGHDT, YYEEEE. V was trimmed by 2 bases and J by 2 bases, leaving 8 bases between them. The CDR3 totals 13 residues.